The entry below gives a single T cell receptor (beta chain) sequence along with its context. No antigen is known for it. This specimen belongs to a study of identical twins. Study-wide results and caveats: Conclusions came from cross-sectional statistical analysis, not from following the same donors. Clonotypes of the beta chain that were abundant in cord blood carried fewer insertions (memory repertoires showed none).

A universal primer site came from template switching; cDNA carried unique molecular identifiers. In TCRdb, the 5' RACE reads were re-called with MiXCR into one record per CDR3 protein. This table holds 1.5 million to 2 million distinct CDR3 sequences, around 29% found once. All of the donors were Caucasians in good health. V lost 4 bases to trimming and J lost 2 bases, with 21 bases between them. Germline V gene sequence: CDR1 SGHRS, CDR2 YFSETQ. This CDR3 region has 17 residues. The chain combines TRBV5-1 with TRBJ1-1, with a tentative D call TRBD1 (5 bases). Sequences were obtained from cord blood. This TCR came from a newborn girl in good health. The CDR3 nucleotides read TGCGCCAGCAGCCCGATGGGTACCCCGACAGTTAACACTGAAGCTTTCTTT. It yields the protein CASSPMGTPTVNTEAFF.